This record covers a single T cell receptor (beta chain). The antigen this receptor binds is unknown. Per-base quality was not reported, and no clone a single base away is much larger than it. These data are taken from a study of blood T cell repertoires in COVID-19 (dated by TCRdb to between 2020 and 2021). For the study in its entirety: Samples from collaborators originated in the United States, Italy and Spain and spanned both the acute and convalescent phases of COVID-19. Subjects who had been exposed to COVID-19, were actively infected with it, or had recovered from it provided the deeply sampled blood TCRbeta repertoires that made up the dataset. Where available, HLA class I and class II types were obtained from metadata supplied by the sample provider rather than from assay-based typing. The sample metadata nearly always contained a de-identified subject ID, COVID-19 status, age in years and sex. The repertoires were made available in a free public database intended to serve as a resource for research on the immune response to SARS-CoV-2. The material from the prospective study consisted of cDNA or gDNA derived from T cells, B-cell-depleted T cells, or PBMCs. Samples came from the ongoing ImmuneRACE study (first 160 participants) plus 1,254 subjects from 6 global collaborators.

TCRbeta CDR3 regions were amplified from genomic DNA by means of the immunoSEQ Assay, a bias-controlled multiplex PCR. Turning to the authors' computational methods: Nucleated cell counts per sample were estimated from amplification of reference gene primers within the assay. To quantify the absolute abundance of each unique TCRbeta CDR3 rearrangement, sequence reads were collapsed and filtered. For each sample, productive Simpson clonality was calculated as the square root of Simpson's diversity index over productive rearrangements. Held by TCRdb, this immuneACCESS table contains in-frame sequences only and omits some clones. Under half of the omission traces to an unresolved V gene where checked; the cause of the rest is unknown. V and J calls and clone size come straight from that table; D and trimming were deduced from the DNA. The sample table lists 60,000 to 65,000 clones, 75% to 85% of them with a count of one. The ten largest clones capture 25% to 35% of the sample.

From a lookup of the germline V gene, CDR1 and CDR2 are LGHNA and YSLEER. Measured from the cysteine to the phenylalanine, the CDR3 is 15 residues long. The kept DNA is CDR3 alone, 45 bases in frame from the first base. Trimming costs V 0 bases and J 0 bases, and their ends lie 8 bases apart. The collaborating institutions used their own protocols to collect whole blood in K2EDTA tubes. For TCRbeta analysis, collaborators shipped samples as frozen whole blood, isolated PBMCs, or DNA extracted from either of those sample types. What the research found in general, with its limitations: How much clinical and demographic metadata was included differed by source and by participant, and the metadata was provided uncurated.

Rearrangement joined TRBV4-3 to TRBJ1-1, with the D gene not confidently named. This receptor was obtained from a human donor in a cohort sampled during active COVID-19. Sequenced sample: peripheral blood. The DNA sequence reads TGCGCCAGCAGCCAAGATACGACATTGAACACTGAAGCTTTCTTT. This translates into CASSQDTTLNTEAFF.